A single sample is the source of the 4 T cell receptor beta chains below, sequenced in a study of blood T cell repertoires in COVID-19. Generated by immunoSEQ multiplex PCR, the TCRdb table keeps only in-frame clones and is missing some. The profile covers approximately 160,000 clones, with around 80% appearing a single time and 7% to 9% taken by the ten largest. The sequenced sample was peripheral blood. The receptor source for this set is a man between 60 and 70 years old with acute or convalescent COVID-19.

This clone was detected once. J is TRBJ1-3 and V is TRBV19; 7 nucleotides line up with TRBD1. The V gene's germline CDR1 is LNHDA and CDR2 SQIVND (reference sequence). The CDR3 is 14 amino acids. V was pared by 5 bases and J by 4 bases, with 5 bases of the junction left unmatched. CDR3 sequence (DNA): TGTGCCAGTAGTGAAACAGGGGTCGGAAACACCATATATTTT. Translation gives CASSETGVGNTIYF.

This chain connects TRBV29-1 to TRBJ2-7; D possibly corresponds to TRBD1 (5 bases). V was cut by 2 bases and J by 1 base, with 6 bases left in between. Germline assignment: CDR1 SQVTM and CDR2 ANQGSEA. CDR3 length equals 12 residues. CDR3 coding DNA: TGCAGCGTTGAACAGGGTTCCTACGAGCAGTACTTC. Amino acids: CSVEQGSYEQYF.

The rearrangement uses TRBV10-1 and TRBJ2-1, with 9 nucleotides matching TRBD2. The CDR3 spans 16 residues. The J segment lost 2 bases and the V segment lost 3 bases, leaving 5 bases of the junction unmatched. CDR1 and CDR2 from the germline V gene are WNHNN and SYGVQD (reference sequence). The CDR3 DNA reads TGCGCCAGCAGTGAAGCCGCGGGGGGGCCCTACAATGAGCAGTTCTTC. As protein: CASSEAAGGPYNEQFF.

The gene calls are TRBV5-8 and TRBJ1-1; D gene unclear. Looked up from germline, CDR1 is SGHTS and CDR2 is YDEGEE. There are 13 residues in the CDR3. Deletions cut 4 bases from V and 1 base from J, with 8 bases between. The CDR3 protein is CASSHRSNTEAFF. The CDR3 DNA reads TGTGCCAGCAGCCACCGGTCGAACACTGAAGCTTTCTTT.